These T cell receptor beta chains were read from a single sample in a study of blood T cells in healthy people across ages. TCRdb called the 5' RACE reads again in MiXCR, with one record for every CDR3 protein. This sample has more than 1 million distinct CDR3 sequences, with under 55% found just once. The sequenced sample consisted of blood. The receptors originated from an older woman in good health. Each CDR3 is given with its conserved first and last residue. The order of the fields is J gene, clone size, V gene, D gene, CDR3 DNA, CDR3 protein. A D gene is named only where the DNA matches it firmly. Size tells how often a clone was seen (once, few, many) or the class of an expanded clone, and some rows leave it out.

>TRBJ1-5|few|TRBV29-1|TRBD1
TGCAGCGTCCTAGGGACAGGGGGCAATCAGCCCCAGCATTTT
CSVLGTGGNQPQHF
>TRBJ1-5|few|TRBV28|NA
TGTGCCAGCAGCGCCAACCAGGGGCGTAATCAGCCCCAGCATTTT
CASSANQGRNQPQHF
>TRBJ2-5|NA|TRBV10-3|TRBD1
TGTGCCATCAGTGAGCCGGGACAGGGGGCGCGAGAGCAGTACTTC
CAISEPGQGAREQYF
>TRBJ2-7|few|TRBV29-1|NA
TGCAGCGCCTCCGGGACGGTGGGCTACGAGCAGTACTTC
CSASGTVGYEQYF
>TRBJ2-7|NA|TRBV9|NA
TGTGCCAGCAGCGTACGACCGAGCTCCTACGAGCAGTACTTC
CASSVRPSSYEQYF
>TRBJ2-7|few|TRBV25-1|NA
TGTGCCAGCAGTGAATATGGACCGCTAAGCTACGAGCAGTACTTC
CASSEYGPLSYEQYF
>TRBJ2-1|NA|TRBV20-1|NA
TGCAGTGCTAGTCTTCTAGCGATAGACAATGAGCAGTTCTTC
CSASLLAIDNEQFF
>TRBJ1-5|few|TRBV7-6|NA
TGTGCCAGCAGCTTAAGGGGAGCGGATCAGCCCCAGCATTTT
CASSLRGADQPQHF
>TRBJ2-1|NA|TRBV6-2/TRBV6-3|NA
TGTGCCAGCAGCCGGACTAACCCCTACAATGAGCAGTTCTTC
CASSRTNPYNEQFF
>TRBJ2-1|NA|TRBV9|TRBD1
TGTGCCAGCAGCGCCCGGGACAGGACTTACAATGAGCAGTTCTTC
CASSARDRTYNEQFF
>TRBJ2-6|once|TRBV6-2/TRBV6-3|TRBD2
TGTGCCAGCAGTTATCGAGGGCTAGGGAGGGAGACTGGGGCCAACGTCCTGACTTTC
CASSYRGLGRETGANVLTF
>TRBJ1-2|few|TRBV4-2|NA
TGTGCCAGCAGCCAAGATAGGATGAGGGGCGGCTATGGCTACACCTTC
CASSQDRMRGGYGYTF
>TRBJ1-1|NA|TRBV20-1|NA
TGCAGTGCTAGAGAGGGGGGGGACACTGAAGCTTTCTTT
CSAREGGDTEAFF
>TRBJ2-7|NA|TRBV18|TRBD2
TGTGCCAGCTCACCGGAGACTAGCGAGAATCGTGGGCAGTACTTC
CASSPETSENRGQYF
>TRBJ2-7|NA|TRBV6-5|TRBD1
TGTGCCAGCAATTCCGGGACAGGCTACGAGCAGTACTTC
CASNSGTGYEQYF
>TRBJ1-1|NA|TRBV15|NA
TGTGCCACCAGCAGAGATCCCGGGGGTGAAGCTTTCTTT
CATSRDPGGEAFF
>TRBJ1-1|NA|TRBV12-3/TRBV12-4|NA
TGTGCCAGCAGTTTCAGGGGCCGGCGTACTGAAGCTTTCTTT
CASSFRGRRTEAFF
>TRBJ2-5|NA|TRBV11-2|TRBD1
TGTGCCAGCAGCTCCACCAGGACAGGGTACGAGACCCAGTACTTC
CASSSTRTGYETQYF
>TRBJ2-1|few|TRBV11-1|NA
TGTGCCAGCAGCTTATATGTCGAAGACAATGAGCAGTTCTTC
CASSLYVEDNEQFF
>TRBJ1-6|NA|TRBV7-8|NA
TGTGCCAGCAGCCGGGCCAGTACTAATTCACCCCTCCACTTT
CASSRASTNSPLHF
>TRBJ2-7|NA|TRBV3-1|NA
TGTGCCAGCAGCCACAGGGGCTCCCTAGTAGAGCAGTACTTC
CASSHRGSLVEQYF
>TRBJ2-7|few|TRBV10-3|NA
TGTGCCATCAGTGGACAGGCTACAAAAACCTACGAGCAGTACTTC
CAISGQATKTYEQYF
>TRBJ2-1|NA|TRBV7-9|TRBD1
TGTGCCAGCAGCCCTATAGCACGGACAGGGGAGAATGAGCAGTTTTTC
CASSPIARTGENEQFF
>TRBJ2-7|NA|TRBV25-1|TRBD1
TGTGCCAGCAGTGCCCGGGACAGGGGGGCCTACGAGCAGTACTTC
CASSARDRGAYEQYF
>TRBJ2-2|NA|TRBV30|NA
TGTGCCTGGAGTGTACTCGTGGGACCCCCGAACACCGGGGAGCTGTTTTTT
CAWSVLVGPPNTGELFF
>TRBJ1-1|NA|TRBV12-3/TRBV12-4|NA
TGTGCCAGCATCCGACAACATTTGAACACTGAAGCTTTCTTT
CASIRQHLNTEAFF
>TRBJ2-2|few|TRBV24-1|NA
TGTGCCCCGCGACGGCAGGGTAAAGACACCGGGGAGCTGTTTTTT
CAPRRQGKDTGELFF
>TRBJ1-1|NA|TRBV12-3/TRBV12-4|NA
TGTGCCAGCAGTTTCTTTGAGCGTACCACTGAAGCTTTCTTT
CASSFFERTTEAFF
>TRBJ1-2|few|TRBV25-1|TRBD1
TGTGCCAGCACCGGACAGGCCGGTTTCTCTGGCTACACCTTC
CASTGQAGFSGYTF
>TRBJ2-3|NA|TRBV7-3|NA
TGTGCCAGCAGCCCGGACTCCCACACAGATACGCAGTATTTT
CASSPDSHTDTQYF
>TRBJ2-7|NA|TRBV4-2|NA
TGTGCCAGCAGCCAAGATTTGGCGGACGAGCAGTACTTC
CASSQDLADEQYF
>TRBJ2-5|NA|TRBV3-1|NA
TGTGCCAGCAGCCCATCGTCCCCTAGTTTAGCGGTCGAGACCCAGTACTTC
CASSPSSPSLAVETQYF
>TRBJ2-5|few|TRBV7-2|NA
TGTGCCAGCAGCCAGATCCGGGTCCAAGAGACCCAGTACTTC
CASSQIRVQETQYF
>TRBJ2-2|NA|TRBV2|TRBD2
TGTGCCAGCTTTATTCGGGAGGTCAATGGTGCCGGGGAGCTGTTTTTT
CASFIREVNGAGELFF